This T cell receptor (beta chain) was identified during a study of blood T cell repertoires in COVID-19. This CDR3 region has 15 residues. Trimming cost V 6 bases and J 7 bases; bases outside gene matches: 10. Germline values: CDR1 MNHNY, CDR2 SVGAGI (reference sequence). Sequencing was performed with immunoSEQ multiplex PCR; in TCRdb, only in-frame clones are kept and a portion is missing. Here the sample spans around 140,000 clones, about 81% being singletons. The chain has TRBV6-6 and TRBJ2-3; 10 bases align to TRBD2. The clonotype was recovered from a woman aged 80 or over with acute or convalescent COVID-19. The sample taken for sequencing was peripheral blood. CDR3 nucleotides: TGTGCCAGCAGAAACCAGCGGGAGGGGATAAATACGCAGTATTTT. Translated, it gives CASRNQREGINTQYF.